This entry describes one T cell receptor (beta chain). This entry is derived from a study of blood T cell repertoires in COVID-19. Study context: Sample material is recorded as cDNA or gDNA derived from T cells, B-cell-depleted T cells, or PBMCs.

The CDR3 totals 15 residues. V lost 2 bases to trimming and J lost 7 bases; unmatched junction nucleotides: 9. In germline, CDR1 is SGHRS, CDR2 YFSETQ. Individuals aged roughly 18 to 95 years were recruited from about two dozen US areas. Cohort allocation depended upon clinical history that participants reported. Authors' methods: Reference gene primer amplification in the assay estimated nucleated cell counts. The repertoire was sequenced with immunoSEQ multiplex PCR; TCRdb's copy has only in-frame clones and lacks some. V and J calls and clone size follow that table, whereas D and trimming were derived from the DNA. Altogether 300,000 to 400,000 clones are present, 85% being singletons, with the ten largest covering over 1.5%.

The source of this sequence is a woman younger than 45 who had been exposed to COVID-19. The sequenced material came from PBMCs or T cells enriched from blood (not recorded which). The rearrangement uses TRBV5-1 and TRBJ1-5, with 7 positions matching TRBD1. CDR3 sequence (DNA): TGCGCCAGCAGCTTTGAGGGGGCTAAGGAACAGCCCCAGCATTTT. Translating gives CASSFEGAKEQPQHF.